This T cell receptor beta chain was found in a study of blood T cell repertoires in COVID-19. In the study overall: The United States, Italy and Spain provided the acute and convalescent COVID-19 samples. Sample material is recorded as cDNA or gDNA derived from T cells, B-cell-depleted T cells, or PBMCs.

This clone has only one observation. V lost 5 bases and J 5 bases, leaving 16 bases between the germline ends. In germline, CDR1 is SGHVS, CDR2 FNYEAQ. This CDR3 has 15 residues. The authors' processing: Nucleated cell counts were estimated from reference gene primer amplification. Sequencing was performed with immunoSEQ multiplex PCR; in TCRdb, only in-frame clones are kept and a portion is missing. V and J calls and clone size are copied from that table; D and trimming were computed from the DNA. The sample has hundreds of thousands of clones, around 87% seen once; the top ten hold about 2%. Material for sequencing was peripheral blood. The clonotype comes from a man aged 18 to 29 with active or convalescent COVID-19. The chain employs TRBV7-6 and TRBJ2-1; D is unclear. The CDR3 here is CASSPVALHDNEQFF. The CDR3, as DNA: TGTGCCAGCAGCCCTGTGGCCCTCCACGACAATGAGCAGTTCTTC. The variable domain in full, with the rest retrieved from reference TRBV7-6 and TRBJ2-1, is GAGVSQSPRYKVTKRGQDVALRCDPISGHVSLYWYRQALGQGPEFLTYFNYEAQQDKSGLPNDRFSAERPEGSISTLTIQRTEQRDSAMYRCASSPVALHDNEQFFGPGTRLTVL.